This entry concerns a single TCR beta chain. These data are taken from a study of blood T cell repertoires in COVID-19. The wider study: Samples representing acute and convalescent COVID-19 were sourced from the United States, Italy and Spain. T cells, B-cell-depleted T cells, or PBMCs provided the cDNA or gDNA that served as material.

Per the study methods: Quantification of nucleated cells was approximated via reference gene primer amplification. Profiling relied on immunoSEQ multiplex PCR, and the TCRdb table lists in-frame clones only, not all of them. From that table come the V and J calls and clone size; the DNA was used to work out D and trimming. The table records about 86,000 clones, about 82% of them present only once. Germline values: CDR1 LNHDA, CDR2 SQIVND (reference sequence). CDR3 size: 13 residues. V was shortened by 5 bases and J by 4 bases, with 11 bases between the two germline ends. The sample was peripheral blood. The TCR originated in a man in his fifties or sixties with acute or convalescent COVID-19. V is TRBV19 and J is TRBJ2-5; a possible D gene is TRBD1 (7 bases). The CDR3 bases are TGTGCCAGTAGTCAGGGGGGACGAGAGACCCAGTACTTC. It is translated as CASSQGGRETQYF.